The following is a T cell receptor beta chain sequence with its context. Its antigen is not yet known. It has no much larger one-base neighbor in the sample; base qualities were not kept. The collaborating institutions used their own protocols to collect whole blood in K2EDTA tubes. Collaborator samples were shipped for TCRbeta analysis as frozen whole blood, isolated PBMCs, or DNA extracted from either sample type. The data derive from a study of blood T cell repertoires in COVID-19 (dated by TCRdb to the early 2020s). Turning to the overall study: The collaborator samples originated in the United States, Italy and Spain and spanned the acute and convalescent phases of COVID-19. The prospective study material was composed of cDNA or gDNA derived from T cells, B-cell-depleted T cells, or PBMCs. Subjects who had been exposed to COVID-19, were actively infected with it, or had recovered from it provided the deeply sampled blood TCRbeta repertoires that made up the dataset. A freely available public database, intended as a resource for researchers studying the immune response to SARS-CoV-2, is where the repertoires were released. Samples were obtained from the ongoing ImmuneRACE study (first 160 participants) and from 950 to 1,500 subjects provided by 6 global collaborators. Nearly every sample came with metadata listing a de-identified subject ID, COVID-19 status, age in years and sex. Where available, HLA class I and class II types were taken from metadata supplied by the sample provider and were not determined by assay-based typing.

TCRbeta CDR3 regions were amplified from genomic DNA by means of the immunoSEQ Assay, a bias-controlled multiplex PCR. The authors' analysis ran thus. Nucleated cell counts per sample were estimated from amplification of reference gene primers within the assay. To quantify the absolute abundance of each unique TCRbeta CDR3 rearrangement, sequence reads were collapsed and filtered. For each sample, productive Simpson clonality was calculated as the square root of Simpson's diversity index across productive rearrangements. In its TCRdb copy, this immuneACCESS table keeps in-frame sequences only and misses some clones. Where compared with another copy, unresolved V genes explain less than half of these, and the others have no known cause. Clone size and V and J calls were adopted from that table, with D and trimming inferred from the DNA. In this sample the table shows roughly 30,000 clones, roughly nine tenths of which occur a single time. Of the sample, around 3.6% falls within the top ten clones.

Via the germline V gene, CDR1 is MNHEY and CDR2 SVGAGI. V and J are truncated by 6 bases and 3 bases respectively, leaving an intervening sequence of 14 bases. The CDR3 starts with the cysteine, ends with the phenylalanine, and has 14 residues. Here the CDR3 DNA is all that survives: 42 bases in frame from base 1. Here is what the overall study found, with its caveats: The quantity of clinical and demographic metadata differed by source and by participant and was supplied without curation.

The sample was peripheral blood. The source of this sequence is a man in his fifties or sixties with acute or convalescent COVID-19. The receptor chain draws on TRBV6-5 and TRBJ1-1; the D segment cannot be called with confidence. The nucleotide sequence is given as TGTGCCAGCAGCCAGCGCGAGTGGGACACTGAAGCTTTCTTT. This gives the protein CASSQREWDTEAFF.